The rows below give T cell receptor beta chains drawn from one sample of a study of blood T cell repertoires in COVID-19. This table comes from immunoSEQ multiplex PCR, and its TCRdb copy is limited to in-frame clones, with some not included. Counted here are fewer than 250,000 clones, roughly 85% occurring once; the ten biggest clones make up 9.1%. Sequencing input: PBMCs or T cells enriched from blood (not recorded which). The receptors here all came from a woman in her fifties or sixties with acute COVID-19. The CDR3 runs from the conserved cysteine through the conserved F or W. A D gene is named only where the DNA matches it firmly.

TRBV2,NA,TRBJ1-5,CASSEGGRSNQPQHF,TGTGCCAGCAGTGAAGGTGGGCGTAGCAATCAGCCCCAGCATTTT
TRBV9,NA,TRBJ1-1,CASSVGVQGNTEAFF,TGTGCCAGCAGCGTAGGAGTTCAGGGTAACACTGAAGCTTTCTTT
TRBV6-5,TRBD1,TRBJ1-2,CASNPTGQGGYGYTF,TGTGCCAGCAACCCTACCGGACAGGGGGGATATGGCTACACCTTC
TRBV7-6,NA,TRBJ1-1,CASTPGSNTEAFF,TGTGCCAGCACCCCCGGGTCAAACACTGAAGCTTTCTTT
TRBV7-3,NA,TRBJ1-1,CASKPGHQNTEAFF,TGTGCCAGCAAACCCGGACACCAGAACACTGAAGCTTTCTTT
TRBV2,NA,TRBJ1-2,CASSVQGNYGYTF,TGTGCCAGCAGTGTACAGGGTAACTATGGCTACACCTTC
TRBV12-5,TRBD1,TRBJ1-5,CASGLSDRGNQPQHF,TGTGCTAGTGGTTTATCTGACAGGGGCAATCAGCCCCAGCATTTT
TRBV6-6,NA,TRBJ2-1,CASSNNYNEQFF,TGTGCCAGCAGCAACAACTACAATGAGCAGTTCTTC
TRBV7-2,NA,TRBJ1-2,CASSPKGLVNGYTF,TGTGCCAGCAGCCCCAAGGGGTTGGTGAATGGCTACACCTTC
TRBV3-1/TRBV3-2,TRBD2,TRBJ2-4,CASSQGGLAGGKNIQYF,TGTGCCAGCAGCCAAGGGGGACTAGCGGGGGGAAAAAACATTCAGTACTTC